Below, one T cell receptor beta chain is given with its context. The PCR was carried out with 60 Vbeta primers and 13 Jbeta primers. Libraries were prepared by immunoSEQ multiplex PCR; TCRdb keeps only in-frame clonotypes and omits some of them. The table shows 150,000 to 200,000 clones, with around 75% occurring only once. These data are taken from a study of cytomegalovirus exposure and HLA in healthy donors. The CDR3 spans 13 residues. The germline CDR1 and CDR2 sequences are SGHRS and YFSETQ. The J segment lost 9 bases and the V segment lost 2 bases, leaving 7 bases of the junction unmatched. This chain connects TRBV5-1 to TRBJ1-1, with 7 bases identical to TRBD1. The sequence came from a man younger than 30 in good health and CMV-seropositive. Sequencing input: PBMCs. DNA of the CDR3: TGCGCCAGCAGCTTAGGGACAGACAGTCAAGCTTTCTTT. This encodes CASSLGTDSQAFF.